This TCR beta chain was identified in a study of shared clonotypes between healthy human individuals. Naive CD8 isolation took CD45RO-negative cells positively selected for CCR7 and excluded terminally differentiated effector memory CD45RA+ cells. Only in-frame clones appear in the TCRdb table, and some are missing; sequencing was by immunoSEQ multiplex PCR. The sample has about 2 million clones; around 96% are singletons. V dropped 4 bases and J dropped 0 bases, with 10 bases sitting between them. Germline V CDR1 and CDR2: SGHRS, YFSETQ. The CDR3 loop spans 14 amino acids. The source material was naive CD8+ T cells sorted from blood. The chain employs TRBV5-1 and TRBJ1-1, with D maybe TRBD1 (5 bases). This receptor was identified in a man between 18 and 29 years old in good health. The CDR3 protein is CASSPRGLNTEAFF. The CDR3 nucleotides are TGCGCCAGCAGCCCGAGGGGCTTGAACACTGAAGCTTTCTTT.